This T cell receptor beta chain was observed in a study of control samples from healthy donors and cancer patients (dated by TCRdb to the early 2020s). In the case of this clone: The antigen it recognizes is unknown. No much larger clone exists at a distance of one base, and base qualities are not known.

The library was produced with the immunoSEQ multiplex PCR assay. In TCRdb, the immuneACCESS table is reduced to in-frame sequences with V and J assigned. These tables do not hold every clone; where another copy was compared, an unresolved V gene accounts for under half, and the others remain unexplained. The sample table lists some 130,000 clones, around nine tenths of them with a count of one. The top ten constitute 2.5% of the sample. Trimming costs V 1 base and J 7 bases, and their ends lie 3 bases apart. Taken from the germline V gene (reference sequence), the CDR1 and CDR2 loops are SEHNR and FQNEAQ. The CDR3 sequence holds 11 residues, the cysteine and phenylalanine included. Left in the record is the CDR3 DNA by itself, 33 bases read in frame from the first base.

The chain joins TRBV7-9 to TRBJ2-3; no D gene can be assigned with confidence. This clonotype originated in a middle-aged man in good health. Material: blood. The nucleotide sequence is TGTGCCAGCAGCTTAGGTAATACGCAGTATTTT. Its coded protein is CASSLGNTQYF.